Each of the 25 T cell receptor beta chains below was sequenced from the same sample in a study of blood T cell repertoires in COVID-19. The protocol was immunoSEQ multiplex PCR, while the TCRdb copy is restricted to in-frame clones and leaves out a portion. Of under 200,000 clones detected, around 81% appear once; the ten largest clones hold roughly 2.6%. Material: peripheral blood. The origin of the receptors is a human donor with acute or convalescent COVID-19. The donor label of this sample is uncertain.

This clone has a single count. The chain links TRBV6-5 to TRBJ2-3, with D perhaps matching TRBD2 (6 bases). V lost 2 bases to trimming and J lost 3 bases, with 15 bases between them. Germline V gives CDR1 MNHEY, CDR2 SVGAGI. The CDR3 extends over 16 amino acids. The DNA for the CDR3 is TGTGCCAGCAGTTACGTTCTCGGGAGTGTTACAGATACGCAGTATTTT. It encodes CASSYVLGSVTDTQYF.

The chain employs TRBV5-4 and TRBJ1-2; D remains ambiguous. Germline CDR1 reads SGHNT; CDR2 reads YYREEE (reference sequence). CDR3 length equals 16 residues. Trimming removed 0 bases from V and 6 bases from J, with 18 bases in between. CDR3 in DNA: TGTGCCAGCAGCTTGGGTCCCCCCACGGGAGGGAATGGCTACACCTTC. Translating gives CASSLGPPTGGNGYTF.

The rearrangement uses TRBV5-8 and TRBJ2-1, with 11 bases lining up with TRBD2. From germline, CDR1 is SGHTS and CDR2 YDEGEE. V dropped 1 base and J dropped 4; count of bases not matched to a gene: 1. CDR3 length equals 15 residues. In DNA, the CDR3 is TGTGCCAGCAGCTTGTGGACTAGCGGGTACAATGAGCAGTTCTTC. It codes for CASSLWTSGYNEQFF.

CDR3 in DNA: TGCGCCAGCAGAGAACTACAGGGGATGAACACTGAAGCTTTCTTT. The encoded protein is CASRELQGMNTEAFF. The chain uses TRBV4-1 and TRBJ1-1; 7 bases match TRBD1. This CDR3 spans 15 amino acids. V shed 6 bases, J shed 0 bases, and the junction held 7 bases outside the gene matches. Germline V gene lookup returns CDR1 MGHRA and CDR2 YSYEKL.

This clone showed up just once. The chain recombines TRBV7-2 with TRBJ2-3; D perhaps matches TRBD1 (6 bases). CDR3 length: 13 residues. Germline CDR1 and CDR2: SGHTA and FQGNSA. V lost 6 bases and J lost 3, with 10 bases in between. The CDR3 spells CASSSGETDTQYF. The DNA for the CDR3 is TGTGCCAGCAGTTCAGGGGAAACAGATACGCAGTATTTT.

J is TRBJ2-7 and V is TRBV2; D uncertain. CDR3 size: 14 residues. The germline CDR1 and CDR2 sequences are SNHLY and FYNNEI. The V end was cut by 6 bases, the J end by 2 bases, with 14 bases between. The CDR3 protein is CASSRTPRTYEQYF. The CDR3 DNA sequence: TGTGCCAGCAGCCGAACACCCAGAACCTACGAGCAGTACTTC.

The V call is TRBV10-2, the J call TRBJ2-3, with 7 nucleotides matching TRBD2. Trimming at V came to 4 bases and at J to 4 bases, leaving 8 bases not matched to a gene. CDR1 is WSHSY, CDR2 SAAADI, per germline. The CDR3 has 15 residues. CDR3 sequence reads: CASSAPAGYADTQYF. CDR3 nucleotide sequence: TGCGCCAGCAGTGCACCAGCGGGGTACGCAGATACGCAGTATTTT.

This clone occurred once. CDR3 nucleotides: TGTGCCAGCAGCGTAGCGCGGGAGACCCAGTACTTC. It codes for CASSVARETQYF. The chain employs TRBV9 and TRBJ2-5; D is unclear. Germline V CDR1 and CDR2: SGDLS, YYNGEE. Trimming took 0 bases from V and 5 from J, leaving 5 bases between them. The CDR3 runs to 12 residues.

This chain links TRBV9 with TRBJ1-1; 8 nucleotides align to TRBD1. Germline values: CDR1 SGDLS, CDR2 YYNGEE. The V segment lost 4 bases and the J segment 1 base; nucleotides outside the gene matches: 6. This CDR3 has 15 amino acids. CDR3 in amino acids: CASSPVGQGNTEAFF. The CDR3 DNA is TGTGCCAGCAGCCCCGTCGGACAGGGGAACACTGAAGCTTTCTTT.

The gene calls are TRBV5-1 and TRBJ2-4; TRBD2 matches at 11 bases. Germline values: CDR1 SGHRS, CDR2 YFSETQ. CDR3 length: 16 amino acids. The trim removed 0 bases at V and 8 bases at J, leaving 7 bases unmatched. CDR3 coding DNA: TGCGCCAGCAGCTTGGCCCTTAGCGGGGGGGCCGACATTCAGTACTTC. As protein: CASSLALSGGADIQYF. Together with reference TRBV5-1 and TRBJ2-4, the CDR3 gives the full variable domain: KAGVTQTPRYLIKTRGQQVTLSCSPISGHRSVSWYQQTPGQGLQFLFEYFSETQRNKGNFPGRFSGRQFSNSRSEMNVSTLELGDSALYLCASSLALSGGADIQYFGAGTRLSVL.

The chain employs TRBV7-3 and TRBJ2-2; D perhaps matches TRBD1 (5 bases). Germline V gene data show CDR1 as SGHTA and CDR2 as FQGTGA. V was cut by 5 bases and J by 4 bases, with 17 bases left in between. The CDR3 length is 16 residues. The CDR3 DNA reads as TGTGCCAGCAGCCCTGCAAGGCAGGGTGGCACCGGGGAGCTGTTTTTT. It codes for CASSPARQGGTGELFF.

J is TRBJ1-1 and V is TRBV11-2, with 7 bases fitting TRBD1. CDR3 size: 15 residues. The germline V gene has CDR1 SGHAT and CDR2 FQNNGV. V shed 2 bases, J shed 0 bases, and the junction held 3 bases outside the gene matches. The CDR3 protein is CASSLLTGVNTEAFF. The CDR3 DNA reads TGTGCCAGCAGCTTACTTACAGGGGTGAACACTGAAGCTTTCTTT.

This chain joins TRBV28 and TRBJ1-5; 8 bases agree with TRBD1. The J segment lost 6 bases and the V segment lost 6 bases, leaving 10 bases of the junction unmatched. The germline V gene encodes CDR1 MDHEN and CDR2 SYDVKM. The length of the CDR3 is 15 residues. CDR3 region: CASRLSDRAVQPQHF. The CDR3 DNA is TGTGCCAGCAGACTCTCGGACAGGGCTGTTCAGCCCCAGCATTTT.

The rearrangement joins TRBV9 to TRBJ2-1, with TRBD2 identical over 7 bases. The junction had 5 bases not matched to a gene; V was cut back by 2 bases and J by 3 bases. The germline CDR1 and CDR2 sequences are SGDLS and YYNGEE. CDR3 length: 15 amino acids. The CDR3 sequence: CASSVSGTYYNEQFF. The CDR3 DNA sequence: TGTGCCAGCAGCGTGAGCGGGACGTACTACAATGAGCAGTTCTTC. Full variable domain (missing parts from reference TRBV9 and TRBJ2-1): DSGVTQTPKHLITATGQRVTLRCSPRSGDLSVYWYQQSLDQGLQFLIQYYNGEERAKGNILERFSAQQFPDLHSELNLSSLELGDSALYFCASSVSGTYYNEQFFGPGTRLTVL.

This chain uses TRBV30 with TRBJ2-5; D may be TRBD1 (6 bases). Between the trimmed V and J ends, which lost 2 bases and 5 bases, there was a span of 9 bases. This CDR3 has 12 residues. Germline lookup yields CDR1 GTSNPN and CDR2 SVGIG (reference sequence). The CDR3 loop reads CAWSSTGETQYF. The DNA for the CDR3 is TGTGCCTGGAGTTCAACAGGGGAGACCCAGTACTTC. Full variable domain (remainder filled in from reference TRBV30 and TRBJ2-5): SQTIHQWPATLVQPVGSPLSLECTVEGTSNPNLYWYRQAAGRGLQLLFYSVGIGQISSEVPQNLSASRPQDRQFILSSKKLLLSDSGFYLCAWSSTGETQYFGPGTRLLVL.

The V call is TRBV6-6, the J call TRBJ1-6, with D perhaps TRBD1 (5 bases). The CDR3 loop spans 15 amino acids. With 9 bases removed from V and 10 bases from J, the gap between germline ends came to 22 bases. Germline CDR1 and CDR2: MNHNY and SVGAGI (reference sequence). The CDR3 reads CASTSGPRGSSPLHF. The CDR3 region has the DNA TGTGCCAGTACATCAGGGCCCCGAGGAAGCTCACCCCTCCACTTT.

The chain carries TRBV29-1 and TRBJ1-3; a possible D gene is TRBD1 (5 bases). From germline, CDR1 is SQVTM and CDR2 ANQGSEA. Trimming took 4 bases from V and 4 from J, leaving 11 bases between them. The CDR3 has 13 amino acids. The CDR3 loop is CSVGGALGNTIYF. The DNA for the CDR3 is TGCAGCGTTGGCGGGGCATTGGGAAACACCATATATTTT.

The chain employs TRBV5-6 and TRBJ2-1, with TRBD2 as a possible D gene (6 bases). This CDR3 contains 12 residues. V was clipped by 4 bases and J by 14 bases, with 16 bases between them. Germline CDR1 SGHDT, CDR2 YYEEEE. CDR3 nucleotide sequence: TGTGCCAGCAGCCCCTCCGGAGGGAATGAGTTCTTC. It encodes CASSPSGGNEFF. Full variable domain (remainder filled in from reference TRBV5-6 and TRBJ2-1): DAGVTQSPTHLIKTRGQQVTLRCSPKSGHDTVSWYQQALGQGPQFIFQYYEEEERQRGNFPDRFSGHQFPNYSSELNVNALLLGDSALYLCASSPSGGNEFFGPGTRLTVL.

This clone has just a few counts. The chain has TRBV5-4 and TRBJ1-3; D unresolved. The CDR3 length is 15 residues. V lost 3 bases, J lost 2 bases, and 12 bases lay in between. Germline V CDR1 and CDR2: SGHNT, YYREEE (reference sequence). CDR3: CASSSQRSAGNTIYF. The CDR3 DNA is TGTGCCAGCAGCTCACAGCGGAGTGCTGGAAACACCATATATTTT.

The gene calls are TRBV6-2 or TRBV6-3 and TRBJ1-2, with TRBD1 matching 7 bases. Germline values: CDR1 MNHEY, CDR2 SVGEGT. Germline trimming cut 8 bases from V and 0 bases from J; bases unmatched to any gene: 6. The CDR3 length is 14 residues. CDR3 sequence reads: CASCWDSSNYGYTF. The CDR3 nucleotides are TGTGCCAGCTGTTGGGACAGTTCTAACTATGGCTACACCTTC.

This chain connects TRBV19 to TRBJ1-5, with TRBD1 matching over 9 bases. The CDR3 extends over 16 amino acids. The V segment lost 7 bases and the J segment 5 bases; nucleotides outside the gene matches: 12. Per germline, CDR1 LNHDA and CDR2 SQIVND (reference sequence). The CDR3 region has the DNA TGTGCCAGTACCCTAGGGGCGGGACAGGGATATCAGCCCCAGCATTTT. Translation gives CASTLGAGQGYQPQHF. Together with reference TRBV19 and TRBJ1-5, the CDR3 gives the full variable domain: DGGITQSPKYLFRKEGQNVTLSCEQNLNHDAMYWYRQDPGQGLRLIYYSQIVNDFQKGDIAEGYSVSREKKESFPLTVTSAQKNPTAFYLCASTLGAGQGYQPQHFGDGTRLSIL.

The rearrangement links TRBV3-1 (or the pseudogene TRBV3-2) to TRBJ2-1; 11 nucleotides align to TRBD2. The germline CDR1 and CDR2 sequences are LGHDT and YNNKEL (reference sequence). The CDR3 runs to 14 residues. V lost 3 bases to trimming and J lost 7 bases; unmatched junction nucleotides: 2. Here the CDR3 reads CASSQSSGGNEQFF. The CDR3 DNA reads TGTGCCAGCAGCCAGTCTAGCGGGGGGAATGAGCAGTTCTTC.

The V and J genes are TRBV5-1 and TRBJ1-5; TRBD1 might be the D (6 bases). The CDR3 sequence is 15 residues long. The germline gives CDR1 SGHRS, CDR2 YFSETQ. Trimming stripped 5 bases from V and 4 bases from J, with 16 bases between. As DNA, the CDR3 is TGCGCCAGCAGTCTCGAGGACAGTAGGAATCAGCCCCAGCATTTT. This codes for CASSLEDSRNQPQHF.

The chain uses TRBV7-8 and TRBJ2-1; TRBD2 aligns across 8 bases. The CDR3 is 16 residues long. After removal of 7 bases from V and 9 bases from J, the junction contained 17 bases not matched to a gene. Germline V gene sequence: CDR1 SGHVS, CDR2 FQNEAQ. CDR3 protein: CASTQAGGGIRLEQFF. Here the CDR3 DNA reads TGTGCCAGCACCCAGGCCGGCGGGGGGATCCGGCTTGAGCAGTTCTTC.

Written as DNA, the CDR3 is TGTGCCAGCAGCACCGGACAGTCCTATGGCTACACCTTC. Translating it yields CASSTGQSYGYTF. This chain connects TRBV11-1 to TRBJ1-2, with D possibly being TRBD1 (6 bases). This CDR3 has 13 amino acids. Deletions cut 5 bases from V and 4 bases from J, with 11 bases between. The V gene's germline CDR1 is SGHAT and CDR2 FQDESV (reference sequence).